This TCR beta chain was sequenced during a study of blood T cell repertoires in COVID-19. As for the study in general: PBMCs, B-cell-depleted T cells, or T cells were the source of the cDNA or gDNA that made up the material.

Germline values: CDR1 MNHEY, CDR2 SMNVEV (reference sequence). CDR3 length: 13 residues. Trimming pared 2 bases from V and 2 bases from J, leaving 7 bases between. Clones were sequenced by immunoSEQ multiplex PCR, and TCRdb holds only the in-frame ones, with some missing. The sample includes 250,000 to 350,000 clones, about nine tenths seen only once; the top ten take roughly 10%. Worth noting for this clone: This sample also contains other DNA sequences that code for the same CDR3.

The receptor's source is a woman between 25 and 40 years old with COVID-19, enrolled during active disease. This chain joins TRBV27 and TRBJ2-7, with D uncertain. The sequencing input was peripheral blood. The CDR3 bases are TGTGCCAGCAGTTTAGCCCAGGCCTACGAGCAGTACTTC. This gives the protein CASSLAQAYEQYF.